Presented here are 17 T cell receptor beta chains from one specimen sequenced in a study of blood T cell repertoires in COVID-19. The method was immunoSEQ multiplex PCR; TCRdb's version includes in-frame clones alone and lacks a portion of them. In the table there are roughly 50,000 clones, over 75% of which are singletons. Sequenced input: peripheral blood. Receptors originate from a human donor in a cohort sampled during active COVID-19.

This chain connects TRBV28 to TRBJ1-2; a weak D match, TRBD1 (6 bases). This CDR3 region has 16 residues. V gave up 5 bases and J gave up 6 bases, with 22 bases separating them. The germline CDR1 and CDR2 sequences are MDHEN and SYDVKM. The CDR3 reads CASSLPEGRGGNGYTF. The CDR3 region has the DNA TGTGCCAGCAGTCTCCCCGAGGGCAGAGGGGGTAATGGCTACACCTTC.

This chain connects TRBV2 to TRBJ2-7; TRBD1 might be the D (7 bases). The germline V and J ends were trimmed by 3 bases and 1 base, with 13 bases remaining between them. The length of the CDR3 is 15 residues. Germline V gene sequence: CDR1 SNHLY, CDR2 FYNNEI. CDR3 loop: CASSDRSGGSYEQYF. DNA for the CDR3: TGTGCCAGCAGTGATAGGTCAGGGGGGTCCTACGAGCAGTACTTC.

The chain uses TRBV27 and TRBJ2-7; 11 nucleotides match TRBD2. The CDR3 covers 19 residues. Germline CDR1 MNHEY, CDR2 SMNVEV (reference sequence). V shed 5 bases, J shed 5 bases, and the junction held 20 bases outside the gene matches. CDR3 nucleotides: TGTGCCAGCAGTCCCTCCCCGGGGACTAGCGGCACTGGGGTCCACGAGCAGTACTTC. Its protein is CASSPSPGTSGTGVHEQYF.

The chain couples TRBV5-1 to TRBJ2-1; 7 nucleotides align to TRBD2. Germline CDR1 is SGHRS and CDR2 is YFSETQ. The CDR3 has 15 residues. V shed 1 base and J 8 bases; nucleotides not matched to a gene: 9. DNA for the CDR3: TGCGCCAGCAGCTTGTTGGCGGGAGTGCTAGATGAGCAGTTCTTC. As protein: CASSLLAGVLDEQFF.

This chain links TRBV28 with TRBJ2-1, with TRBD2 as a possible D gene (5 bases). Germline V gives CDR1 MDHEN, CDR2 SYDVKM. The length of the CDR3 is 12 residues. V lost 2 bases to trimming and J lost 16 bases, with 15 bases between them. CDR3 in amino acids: CASSLRSGIGFF. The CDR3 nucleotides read TGTGCCAGCAGTTTACGGTCGGGGATCGGTTTCTTC.

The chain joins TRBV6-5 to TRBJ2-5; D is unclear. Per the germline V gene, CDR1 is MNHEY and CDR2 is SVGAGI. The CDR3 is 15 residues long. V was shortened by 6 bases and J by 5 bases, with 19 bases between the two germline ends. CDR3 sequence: CASSRPRNSRETQYF. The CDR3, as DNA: TGTGCCAGCAGCCGACCCCGGAACAGCAGGGAGACCCAGTACTTC.

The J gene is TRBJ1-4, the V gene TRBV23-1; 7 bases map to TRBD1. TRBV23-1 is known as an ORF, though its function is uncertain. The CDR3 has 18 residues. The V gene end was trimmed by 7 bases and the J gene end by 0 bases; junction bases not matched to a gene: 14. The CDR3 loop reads CASTQRTGKPATNEKLFF. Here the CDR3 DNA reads TGCGCCAGCACCCAGCGGACAGGAAAGCCCGCAACTAATGAAAAACTGTTTTTT.

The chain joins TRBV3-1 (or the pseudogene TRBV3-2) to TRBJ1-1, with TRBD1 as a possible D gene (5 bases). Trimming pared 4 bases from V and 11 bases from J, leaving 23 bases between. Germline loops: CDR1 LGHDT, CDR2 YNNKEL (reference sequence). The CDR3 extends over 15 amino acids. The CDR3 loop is CASSLMGQGQSAAFF. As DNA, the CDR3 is TGTGCCAGCAGCCTCATGGGGCAGGGCCAAAGCGCGGCTTTCTTT.

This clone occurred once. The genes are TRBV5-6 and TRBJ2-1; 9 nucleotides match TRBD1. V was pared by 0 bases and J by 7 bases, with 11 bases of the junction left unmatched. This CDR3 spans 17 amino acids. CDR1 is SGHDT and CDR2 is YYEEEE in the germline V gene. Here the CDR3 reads CASSLEVTGGALNEQFF. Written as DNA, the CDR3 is TGTGCCAGCAGCTTGGAAGTTACAGGGGGCGCGTTAAATGAGCAGTTCTTC.

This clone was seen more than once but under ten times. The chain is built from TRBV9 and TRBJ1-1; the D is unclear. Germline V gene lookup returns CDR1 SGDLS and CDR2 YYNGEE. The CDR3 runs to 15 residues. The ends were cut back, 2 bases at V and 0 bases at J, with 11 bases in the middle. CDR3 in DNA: TGTGCCAGCAGCGTGGGCCCTACCTTGAACACTGAAGCTTTCTTT. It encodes CASSVGPTLNTEAFF.

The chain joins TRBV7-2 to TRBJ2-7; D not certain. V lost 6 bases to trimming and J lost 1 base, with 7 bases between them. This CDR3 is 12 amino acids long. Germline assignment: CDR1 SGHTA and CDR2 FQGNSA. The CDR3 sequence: CASRAQSYEQYF. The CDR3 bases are TGTGCCAGCAGGGCACAATCCTACGAGCAGTACTTC.

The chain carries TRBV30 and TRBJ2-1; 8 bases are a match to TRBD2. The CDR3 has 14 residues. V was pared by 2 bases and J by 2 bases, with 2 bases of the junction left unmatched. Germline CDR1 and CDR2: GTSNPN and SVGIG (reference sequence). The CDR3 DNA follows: TGTGCCTGGAGTCTAGCGGGCACCTACAATGAGCAGTTCTTC. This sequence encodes CAWSLAGTYNEQFF.

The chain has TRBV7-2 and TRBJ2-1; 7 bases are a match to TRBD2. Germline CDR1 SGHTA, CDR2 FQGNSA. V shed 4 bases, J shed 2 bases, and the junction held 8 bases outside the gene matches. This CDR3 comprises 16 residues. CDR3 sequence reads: CASSSIAGGTYNEQFF. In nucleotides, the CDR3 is TGTGCCAGCAGCTCCATAGCGGGTGGAACCTACAATGAGCAGTTCTTC.

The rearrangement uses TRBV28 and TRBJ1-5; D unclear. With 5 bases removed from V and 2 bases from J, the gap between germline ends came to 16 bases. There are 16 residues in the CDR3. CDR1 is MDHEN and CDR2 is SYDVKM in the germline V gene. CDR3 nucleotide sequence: TGTGCCAGCAGTCCCCTTCTAGCCGGGGGCAATCAGCCCCAGCATTTT. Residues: CASSPLLAGGNQPQHF.

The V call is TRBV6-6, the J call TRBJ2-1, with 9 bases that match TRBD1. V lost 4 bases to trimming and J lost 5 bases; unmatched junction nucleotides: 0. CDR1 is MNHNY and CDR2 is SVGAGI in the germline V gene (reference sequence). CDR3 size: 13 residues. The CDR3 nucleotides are TGTGCCAGCAGTTGGACAGGGGACAATGAGCAGTTCTTC. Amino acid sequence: CASSWTGDNEQFF.

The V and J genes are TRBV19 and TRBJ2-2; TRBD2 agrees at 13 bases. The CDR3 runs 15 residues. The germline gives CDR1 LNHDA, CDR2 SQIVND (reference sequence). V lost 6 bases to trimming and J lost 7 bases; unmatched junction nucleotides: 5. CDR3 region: CASRTSGRFVGELFF. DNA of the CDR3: TGTGCCAGTAGGACTAGCGGGAGGTTTGTCGGGGAGCTGTTTTTT.

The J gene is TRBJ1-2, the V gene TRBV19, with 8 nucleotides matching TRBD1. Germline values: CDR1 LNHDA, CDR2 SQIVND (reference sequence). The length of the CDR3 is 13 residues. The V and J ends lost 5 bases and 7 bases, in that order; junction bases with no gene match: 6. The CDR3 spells CASSGRGRLGYTF. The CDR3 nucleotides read TGTGCCAGTAGTGGCAGGGGGCGCCTTGGCTACACCTTC.